The clone carrying this T cell receptor beta chain was detected many times. What it recognizes is unknown. The CDR3 sequence is 13 residues long. Trimming pared 2 bases from V and 7 bases from J, leaving 12 bases between. Germline CDR1 reads SGDLS; CDR2 reads YYNGEE. Combining a sample-barcoded 5' primer with a J-beta primer mix, a second PCR ran for about 6 to 11 cycles. MiXCR, applied by TCRdb to the 5' RACE reads, yields one record per CDR3 protein. This sample has approximately 1.5 million distinct CDR3 sequences; about 35% occur once, and the top ten carry over 9%. This entry belongs to a study of blood T cells in healthy people across ages. Study results and limitations: With naive T cell percentage, TCR beta diversity showed a strong correlation. Comparison with aged donors showed that long-lived donors had more naive CD4+ cells and higher diversity. Roughly linear age-related decline in beta diversity appeared, significant by age 40. Estimates based on one million T cells were treated as lower bounds.

The sequence was collected from a woman in her twenties or thirties in good health. The specimen was blood. This sequence joins TRBV9 and TRBJ1-2, with no clear D. The CDR3 bases are TGTGCCAGCAGCGTTTCAGGATCCGGTGGCTACACCTTC. Translation gives CASSVSGSGGYTF.